These 25 T cell receptor beta chains were sequenced from one sample in a study of T cells in Graves' hyperthyroidism and ophthalmopathy. Amplification targeted TCR beta CDR3 regions from RNA transcripts. The HTBI primer set served for first-round RT-PCR of the TCR CDR3. TCRdb re-called the multiplex PCR reads with MiXCR, one entry per CDR3 protein. The sample has approximately 420,000 distinct CDR3 sequences, about 13% seen once. Sequenced: blood. All receptors come from a woman between 18 and 30 years old with Graves' hyperthyroidism.

This clonotype was seen a handful of times. The V gene is TRBV7-3, the J gene TRBJ2-1; TRBD2 is a possible D gene (5 bases). Germline CDR1 SGHTA, CDR2 FQGTGA. The CDR3 covers 15 residues. Trimming took off 4 bases at V and 0 bases at J, with 10 bases between the two ends. The chain's CDR3 is CASSSARGSYNEQFF. CDR3 in DNA: TGTGCCAGCAGCTCCGCCCGGGGCTCCTACAATGAGCAGTTCTTC.

The table lists this clonotype with a count of one. The gene calls are TRBV7-8 and TRBJ2-2; 8 bases map to TRBD1. From germline, CDR1 is SGHVS and CDR2 FQNEAQ. CDR3 length equals 16 residues. Unmatched junction bases numbered 10, after V lost 5 bases and J lost 5 bases. Here the CDR3 reads CASSGARTGSTGELFF. The CDR3 coding sequence is TGTGCCAGCAGCGGCGCTCGGACAGGGAGTACCGGGGAGCTGTTTTTT. Full variable domain (rest looked up from reference TRBV7-8 and TRBJ2-2): GAGVSQSPRYKVAKRGQDVALRCDPISGHVSLFWYQQALGQGPEFLTYFQNEAQLDKSGLPSDRFFAERPEGSVSTLKIQRTQQEDSAVYLCASSGARTGSTGELFFGEGSRLTVL.

The J gene is TRBJ2-1, the V gene TRBV7-3, with D perhaps matching TRBD2 (6 bases). Germline V lookup: CDR1 SGHTA, CDR2 FQGTGA. The V gene lost 6 bases and the J gene lost 10 bases, with 16 bases spanning the gap. The CDR3 is 13 residues long. In nucleotides, the CDR3 is TGTGCCAGCAGTCGAAACGGGCTAGCGGAGCAGTTCTTC. It is translated as CASSRNGLAEQFF. Full variable domain (rest looked up from reference TRBV7-3 and TRBJ2-1): GAGVSQTPSNKVTEKGKYVELRCDPISGHTALYWYRQSLGQGPEFLIYFQGTGAADDSGLPNDRFFAVRPEGSVSTLKIQRTERGDSAVYLCASSRNGLAEQFFGPGTRLTVL.

The chain uses TRBV24-1 and TRBJ2-1, with D perhaps matching TRBD2 (6 bases). V shed 1 base and J shed 2 bases, with 11 bases lying between them. This CDR3 has 16 amino acids. The germline gives CDR1 KGHDR, CDR2 SFDVKD. As DNA, the CDR3 is TGTGCCACCAGTGATTTTGAGGCGGGAACCTACAATGAGCAGTTCTTC. Translating gives CATSDFEAGTYNEQFF.

This clonotype appeared many times. This CDR3 reads CASSLGAGYGYTF. CDR3 nucleotides: TGTGCCAGCAGCTTAGGGGCGGGCTATGGCTACACCTTC. The V call is TRBV11-2, the J call TRBJ1-2; D not resolved. Trimming stripped 1 base from V and 4 bases from J, with 7 bases between. CDR3 length: 13 residues. CDR1 and CDR2 (germline): SGHAT, FQNNGV.

CDR3 bases: TGCGCCAGCGCCCCGGGACGTTCGACAGATACGCAGTATTTT. It codes for CASAPGRSTDTQYF. V and J are TRBV5-1 and TRBJ2-3; D could derive from TRBD1 or TRBD2 (5 bases each). V was cut by 7 bases and J by 3 bases, with 15 bases left in between. Germline V gene data show CDR1 as SGHRS and CDR2 as YFSETQ. There are 14 residues in the CDR3. Based on the CDR3 plus reference TRBV5-1 and TRBJ2-3, the full variable domain is KAGVTQTPRYLIKTRGQQVTLSCSPISGHRSVSWYQQTPGQGLQFLFEYFSETQRNKGNFPGRFSGRQFSNSRSEMNVSTLELGDSALYLCASAPGRSTDTQYFGPGTRLTVL.

This sequence joins TRBV4-3 and TRBJ1-2; the D gene is possibly TRBD1 (6 bases). V lost 0 bases to trimming and J lost 3 bases, with 14 bases between them. The CDR3 consists of 16 residues. Germline V lookup: CDR1 LGHNA, CDR2 YSLEER. This CDR3 reads CASSQDPQGRDYGYTF. Here the CDR3 DNA reads TGCGCCAGCAGCCAAGATCCCCAGGGGCGCGACTATGGCTACACCTTC.

There are many counts of this clonotype. This chain uses TRBV7-2 with TRBJ2-7, with D maybe TRBD1 (6 bases). The CDR3 contains 16 residues. Trimming took 5 bases from V and 3 from J, leaving 20 bases between them. Per germline, CDR1 SGHTA and CDR2 FQGNSA. This CDR3 is CASSNLRGTRFYEQYF. CDR3 DNA: TGTGCCAGCAGCAACCTCAGGGGTACCCGGTTCTACGAGCAGTACTTC.

This clonotype was recorded at least ten times. This rearrangement joins TRBV6-1 to TRBJ2-7, with a possible D match to TRBD1 (8 bases). Germline V gene lookup returns CDR1 MNHNS and CDR2 SASEGT. Trimming took 7 bases from V and 5 from J, leaving 24 bases between them. The CDR3 loop spans 16 amino acids. For the CDR3, the DNA is TGTGCCAGCATCCTGGGCGGGGGCAGGGGGCACGACGAGCAGTACTTC. This sequence encodes CASILGGGRGHDEQYF.

The genes are TRBV6-1 and TRBJ2-7; 9 bases align to TRBD1. The CDR3 sequence is 17 residues long. Unmatched junction bases numbered 20, after V lost 5 bases and J lost 9 bases. Germline CDR1 is MNHNS and CDR2 is SASEGT. CDR3 coding DNA: TGTGCCAGCAGTCAAACCCTGCCCGGGACAGGGCCCTATGGGCAGTACTTC. Translating it yields CASSQTLPGTGPYGQYF.

There are many counts of this clonotype. This rearrangement joins TRBV3-1 to TRBJ2-1, with D possibly TRBD2 on 5 matching bases. The length of the CDR3 is 13 residues. CDR1 and CDR2 (germline): LGHDT, YNNKEL (reference sequence). Trimming took 0 bases from V and 10 from J, leaving 10 bases between them. The CDR3 nucleotides read TGTGCCAGCAGCCAAGATGTATTAGCGGAGCAGTTCTTC. As protein: CASSQDVLAEQFF.

The CDR3 spells CASSVVQGKTEAFF. The CDR3 nucleotides read TGTGCCAGCAGCGTAGTACAGGGTAAAACTGAAGCTTTCTTT. The V and J genes are TRBV9 and TRBJ1-1, with D possibly matching TRBD1 (6 bases). CDR3 length equals 14 residues. Germline lookup yields CDR1 SGDLS and CDR2 YYNGEE. Between the trimmed V and J ends, which lost 0 bases and 5 bases, there was a span of 11 bases.

The chain is built from TRBV12-5 and TRBJ2-1; D may be TRBD1 or TRBD2 (5 bases each). This CDR3 spans 15 amino acids. V lost 1 base, J lost 3 bases, and 10 bases lay in between. From germline, CDR1 is LGHNT and CDR2 FRNRAP. The CDR3: CASGLAGSGYNEQFF. CDR3 nucleotides: TGTGCTAGTGGTTTGGCAGGGAGTGGCTACAATGAGCAGTTCTTC.

This clonotype was recorded at least ten times. This chain connects TRBV11-3 to TRBJ1-1, with unresolved D. This CDR3 is 15 amino acids long. The V gene's germline CDR1 is SGHNT and CDR2 YENEEA. Deletions cut 0 bases from V and 0 bases from J, with 8 bases between. CDR3 nucleotide sequence: TGTGCCAGCAGCTTAGACGGAGTCTTGAACACTGAAGCTTTCTTT. This gives the protein CASSLDGVLNTEAFF.

This clonotype was picked up one time. This chain links TRBV29-1 with TRBJ2-6; a possible D gene is TRBD1 (6 bases). Germline CDR1 is SQVTM and CDR2 is ANQGSEA. Trimming took off 1 base at V and 0 bases at J, with 13 bases between the two ends. There are 17 residues in the CDR3. CDR3 in amino acids: CSVEASTGISGANVLTF. DNA for the CDR3: TGCAGCGTTGAAGCATCCACAGGGATCTCTGGGGCCAACGTCCTGACTTTC. The full variable domain, its missing parts supplied by reference TRBV29-1 and TRBJ2-6, is SAVISQKPSRDICQRGTSLTIQCQVDSQVTMMFWYRQQPGQSLTLIATANQGSEATYESGFVIDKFPISRPNLTFSTLTVSNMSPEDSSIYLCSVEASTGISGANVLTFGAGSRLTVL.

This clonotype was picked up many times. V usage is TRBV25-1 and J usage is TRBJ2-7; the D call may be TRBD1 or TRBD2 (6 bases each). The CDR3 runs 14 residues. Germline CDR1 is MGHDK and CDR2 is SYGVNS. The germline V and J ends were trimmed by 3 bases and 3 bases, with 12 bases remaining between them. CDR3 sequence: CASSDGGWFYEQYF. The CDR3 nucleotides read TGTGCCAGCAGTGACGGGGGCTGGTTCTACGAGCAGTACTTC.

This clonotype was counted many times. The chain is built from TRBV29-1 and TRBJ1-1, with 7 bases that match TRBD1. The germline CDR1 and CDR2 sequences are SQVTM and ANQGSEA. With V trimmed by 3 bases and J by 4 bases, 5 bases remained unmatched. The CDR3 has 13 residues. The CDR3 loop is CSVETGRSTEAFF. CDR3 sequence (DNA): TGCAGCGTTGAGACAGGGAGGAGCACTGAAGCTTTCTTT.

On this clonotype: A much larger clone sits a single nucleotide away, making a read error possible. The V gene is TRBV27, the J gene TRBJ2-7, with 9 bases lining up with TRBD1. The assigned J gene may be wrong: the sequence end matches TRBJ2-1 better. CDR3 length: 15 amino acids. Germline CDR1 is MNHEY and CDR2 is SMNVEV (reference sequence). In DNA form, the CDR3 reads TGTGCCAGCAGTTTACGTGGACAGGGGCTCTACGAGCAGTTCTTC. This sequence encodes CASSLRGQGLYEQFF.

Worth noting for this clonotype: At one boundary the junction diverges from the germline segment, which might be a read error. V usage is TRBV27 and J usage is TRBJ2-7; no clear D. The CDR3 totals 14 residues. Germline V gene lookup returns CDR1 MNHEY and CDR2 SMNVEV (reference sequence). This chain's CDR3 is CASSFQDATYEQYF. CDR3 nucleotide sequence: TGTGCCAGCAGTTTTCAGGACGCCACCTACGAGCAATACTTC.

This clonotype is a singleton in its sample. The chain carries TRBV6-1 and TRBJ1-1; D ambiguous. CDR1 and CDR2 from the germline V gene are MNHNS and SASEGT. V lost 5 bases and J lost 8, with 9 bases in between. This CDR3 contains 11 residues. CDR3 sequence: CASSTYSEAFF. As DNA, the CDR3 is TGTGCCAGCAGTACCTACAGCGAAGCTTTCTTT.

This clonotype appeared many times. The V and J genes are TRBV27 and TRBJ2-5; tentatively, D is TRBD1 (5 bases). CDR1 is MNHEY and CDR2 is SMNVEV in the germline V gene (reference sequence). This CDR3 is 17 amino acids long. V was pared by 4 bases and J by 0 bases, with 18 bases between. The CDR3 DNA reads as TGTGCCAGCAGTTCACTAACGACAGTCACGTACCAAGAGACCCAGTACTTC. This gives the protein CASSSLTTVTYQETQYF.

The J gene is TRBJ2-7, the V gene TRBV27, with D perhaps TRBD1 (5 bases). The CDR3 contains 12 residues. V dropped 6 bases and J dropped 5 bases, with 11 bases sitting between them. CDR1 is MNHEY, CDR2 SMNVEV, per germline (reference sequence). The CDR3 DNA reads as TGTGCCAGCAGGCAGGGATCCCACGAGCAGTACTTC. Amino acid sequence: CASRQGSHEQYF.

The rearrangement joins TRBV5-1 to TRBJ2-2; TRBD1 matches at 10 bases. J gave up 4 bases and V 6 bases, and 6 bases lay outside the gene matches. The germline gives CDR1 SGHRS, CDR2 YFSETQ. CDR3 length: 15 residues. The CDR3 sequence is CASNDRGPSTGELFF. Written as DNA, the CDR3 is TGCGCCAGCAACGACAGGGGGCCTAGCACCGGGGAGCTGTTTTTT.

This clonotype was seen ten or more times. The V gene is TRBV7-2, the J gene TRBJ2-1; no definite D call. V lost 2 bases and J lost 9, with 14 bases in between. CDR3 length: 14 residues. CDR1 is SGHTA, CDR2 FQGNSA, per germline. This chain's CDR3 is CASSLRHSGVEQFF. The CDR3 DNA follows: TGTGCCAGCAGCTTAAGGCACAGTGGGGTTGAGCAGTTCTTC.

In this sample, this clonotype turned up many times. The chain couples TRBV6-2 or TRBV6-3 to TRBJ2-7; 8 bases align to TRBD2. The V and J ends lost 1 base and 1 base, in that order; junction bases with no gene match: 12. This CDR3 has 18 residues. Per germline, CDR1 MNHEY and CDR2 SVGEGT. CDR3 DNA: TGTGCCAGCAGTTACTTCCCGGGAGCGGGACTAGGGTCCTACGAGCAGTACTTC. Its translation: CASSYFPGAGLGSYEQYF.